Reported below is one TCR beta chain. The antigen remains unidentified. After constant-region reverse-primer amplification, full-length variable regions underwent semi-nested PCR with Nested Universal Primer A. Each CDR3 protein is one row after TCRdb ran MiXCR on the 5' RACE reads. The sample yields over 55,000 distinct CDR3 sequences, roughly 28% seen once. This CDR3 region has 15 residues. J lost 4 bases, V lost 4 bases, and 7 bases had no gene match. Germline V gives CDR1 SGHRS, CDR2 YFSETQ. Study observations and caveats: Tumor Tregs overlapped most with tumor, then blood, naive CD4+ cells. Larger-cohort validation covered only one TCR beta V-J rearrangement.

This chain uses TRBV5-1 with TRBJ2-3; TRBD1 matches 9 bases. The TCR comes from a female donor with breast cancer. Material for sequencing was tumor-infiltrating memory CD4+ T cells sorted from the breast tumor. Sample subset: memory CD4+ T cells, CD4+CD45RO+CD25-. CDR3 bases: TGCGCCAGCAGCCCACAGGGGGCTCCAGCAGATACGCAGTATTTT. Its protein product is CASSPQGAPADTQYF.